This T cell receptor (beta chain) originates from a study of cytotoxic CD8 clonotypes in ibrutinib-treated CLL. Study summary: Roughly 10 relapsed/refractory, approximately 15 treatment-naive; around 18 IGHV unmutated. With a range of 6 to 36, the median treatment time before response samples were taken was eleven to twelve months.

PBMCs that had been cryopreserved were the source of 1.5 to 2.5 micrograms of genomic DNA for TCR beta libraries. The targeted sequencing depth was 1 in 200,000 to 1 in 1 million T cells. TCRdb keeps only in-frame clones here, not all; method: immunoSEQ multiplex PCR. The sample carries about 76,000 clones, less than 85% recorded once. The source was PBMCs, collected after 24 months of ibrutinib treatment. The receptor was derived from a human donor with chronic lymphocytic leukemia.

Here the CDR3 DNA reads TGTGCCAGCCGGGGCGGTGCTGGGGCCAACGTCCTGACTTTC. This sequence encodes CASRGGAGANVLTF. The V and J genes are TRBV2 and TRBJ2-6; D assignment may be TRBD1 or TRBD2 (5 bases each). CDR1 and CDR2 from the germline V gene are SNHLY and FYNNEI. The CDR3 runs 14 residues. The germline V and J ends were trimmed by 8 bases and 2 bases, with 10 bases remaining between them.